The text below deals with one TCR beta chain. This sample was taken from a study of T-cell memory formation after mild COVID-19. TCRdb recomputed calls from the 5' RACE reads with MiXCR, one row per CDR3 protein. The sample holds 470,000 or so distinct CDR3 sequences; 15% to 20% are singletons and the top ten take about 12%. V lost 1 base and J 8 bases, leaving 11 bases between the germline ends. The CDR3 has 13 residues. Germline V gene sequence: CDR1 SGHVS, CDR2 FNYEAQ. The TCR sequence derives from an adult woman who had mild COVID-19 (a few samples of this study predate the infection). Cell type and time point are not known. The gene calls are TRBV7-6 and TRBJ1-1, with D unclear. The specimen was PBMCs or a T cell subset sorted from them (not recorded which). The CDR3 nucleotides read TGTGCCAGCAGCTTAGGGCCCACGAACGAAGCTTTCTTT. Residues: CASSLGPTNEAFF.